The 30 T cell receptor beta chains presented below share a single source sample, sequenced in a study of blood T cell repertoires in COVID-19. Repertoires were generated with immunoSEQ multiplex PCR, while TCRdb's copy carries only in-frame clones and drops some. The sample yields about 230,000 clones, 81% seen once. Input material: peripheral blood. The source of these receptors is an elderly woman with COVID-19, enrolled during active disease.

J is TRBJ2-1 and V is TRBV9, with 7 bases identical to TRBD2. CDR3 length equals 17 residues. Trimming cost V 0 bases and J 0 bases; bases outside gene matches: 6. Germline V CDR1 and CDR2: SGDLS, YYNGEE. CDR3 in DNA: TGTGCCAGCAGCGTAGCCCCACTAGCGCTCTCCTACAATGAGCAGTTCTTC. It is translated as CASSVAPLALSYNEQFF.

The count of this clone is one. The gene calls are TRBV5-1 and TRBJ1-6; D may be TRBD1 (5 bases). Trimming took 4 bases from V and 4 from J, leaving 9 bases between them. CDR3 size: 14 residues. Per germline, CDR1 SGHRS and CDR2 YFSETQ. The DNA for the CDR3 is TGCGCCAGCAGCCCACAGGAGTATAATTCACCCCTCCACTTT. This encodes CASSPQEYNSPLHF.

V gene TRBV19 combines with J gene TRBJ1-2; TRBD1 matches 9 bases. Germline V gene lookup returns CDR1 LNHDA and CDR2 SQIVND (reference sequence). The V segment lost 4 bases and the J segment 5 bases; nucleotides outside the gene matches: 5. The CDR3 is made up of 14 amino acids. CDR3 sequence: CASSTTGGLYGYTF. The DNA of the CDR3 is TGTGCCAGTAGTACGACAGGGGGACTGTATGGCTACACCTTC.

The genes are TRBV6-6 and TRBJ1-1; the match to TRBD1 covers 7 bases. V dropped 4 bases and J dropped 10; count of bases not matched to a gene: 6. Per the germline V gene, CDR1 is MNHNY and CDR2 is SVGAGI (reference sequence). The CDR3 has 12 amino acids. CDR3 loop: CASSSRQGSAFF. As DNA, the CDR3 is TGTGCCAGCAGTTCGAGACAGGGATCAGCTTTCTTT.

V is TRBV2 and J is TRBJ1-5; 9 bases agree with TRBD1. Unmatched junction bases numbered 10, after V lost 7 bases and J lost 6 bases. CDR1 is SNHLY and CDR2 is FYNNEI in the germline V gene. CDR3 length: 15 amino acids. CDR3 sequence (DNA): TGTGCCAGCATCGCCGAACAGGGGGCGTTTCAGCCCCAGCATTTT. Amino acid sequence: CASIAEQGAFQPQHF.

The chain joins TRBV2 to TRBJ1-2, with 8 bases that match TRBD1. The CDR3 extends over 13 amino acids. Unmatched junction bases numbered 2, after V lost 4 bases and J lost 4 bases. Germline lookup yields CDR1 SNHLY and CDR2 FYNNEI. The CDR3 nucleotides are TGTGCCAGCAGTGTCACAGGGGGCTATGGCTACACCTTC. This gives the protein CASSVTGGYGYTF.

V is TRBV3-1 (or the pseudogene TRBV3-2) and J is TRBJ1-3; D unclear. Trimming removed 6 bases at V and 7 bases at J, with 7 bases between. The CDR3 has 11 amino acids. Germline V lookup: CDR1 LGHDT, CDR2 YNNKEL (reference sequence). CDR3 nucleotides: TGTGCCAGCAGTCGCGGGAACACCATATATTTT. This encodes CASSRGNTIYF.

CDR3 nucleotide sequence: TGTGCCAGCAGTCAAGGACAGGGGGGATCACCCCTCCACTTT. Protein: CASSQGQGGSPLHF. The rearrangement links TRBV7-2 to TRBJ1-6; TRBD1 agrees at 10 bases. Germline CDR1 reads SGHTA; CDR2 reads FQGNSA. The CDR3 length is 14 residues. After removal of 6 bases from V and 10 bases from J, the junction contained 6 bases not matched to a gene.

The J gene is TRBJ2-5, the V gene TRBV27; 13 nucleotides align to TRBD2. Trimming at V came to 2 bases and at J to 1 base, leaving 13 bases not matched to a gene. Looked up from germline, CDR1 is MNHEY and CDR2 is SMNVEV (reference sequence). The CDR3 is 20 residues long. CDR3 in amino acids: CASSLRLPLTSGGAQETQYF. The CDR3 DNA reads as TGTGCCAGCAGTTTACGGCTACCCTTAACTAGCGGGGGGGCCCAAGAGACCCAGTACTTC.

CDR3 bases: TGTGCCAGTACCGACAGGTCCACGAACACTGAAGCTTTCTTT. This gives the protein CASTDRSTNTEAFF. The chain employs TRBV19 and TRBJ1-1; possible D gene TRBD1, 6 bases. Germline assignment: CDR1 LNHDA and CDR2 SQIVND (reference sequence). The CDR3 consists of 14 residues. Trimming left V 7 bases short and J 1 base short, with 13 bases between.

The gene calls are TRBV28 and TRBJ2-1, with D maybe TRBD1 (6 bases). The germline CDR1 and CDR2 sequences are MDHEN and SYDVKM. V lost 8 bases and J lost 7, with 18 bases in between. The CDR3 contains 14 residues. The CDR3 nucleotides are TGTGCCAGCTATGGGGGCTCAATAAGGAATGAGCAGTTCTTC. It translates to CASYGGSIRNEQFF.

The rearrangement uses TRBV11-2 and TRBJ2-2, with 8 bases lining up with TRBD2. This CDR3 is built from 16 residues. V dropped 2 bases and J dropped 2; count of bases not matched to a gene: 4. From germline, CDR1 is SGHAT and CDR2 FQNNGV. This CDR3 is CASSLNSGRNTGELFF. The CDR3 region has the DNA TGTGCCAGCAGCTTAAACAGCGGGAGAAACACCGGGGAGCTGTTTTTT.

Comment on this clone: The same CDR3 can be traced to other DNA sequences in this sample. The J gene is TRBJ1-6, the V gene TRBV19; D not resolved. Germline lookup yields CDR1 LNHDA and CDR2 SQIVND (reference sequence). The V gene lost 4 bases and the J gene lost 2 bases, with 9 bases spanning the gap. The CDR3 totals 15 residues. CDR3 protein: CASSTTGTYNSPLHF. CDR3 nucleotide sequence: TGTGCCAGTAGTACGACGGGGACCTATAATTCACCCCTCCACTTT.

This clone occurred a few times. This chain joins TRBV19 and TRBJ2-5; D is undetermined. V lost 2 bases, J lost 5 bases, and 15 bases lay in between. The CDR3 spans 15 residues. Germline V gene lookup returns CDR1 LNHDA and CDR2 SQIVND (reference sequence). CDR3 bases: TGTGCCAGTAGTATAATGAGGTTTGGTACGGAGACCCAGTACTTC. The encoded protein is CASSIMRFGTETQYF.

The chain has TRBV6-5 and TRBJ1-2; possibly TRBD1 for D (6 bases). Germline CDR1 reads MNHEY; CDR2 reads SVGAGI. The V gene lost 8 bases and the J gene lost 4 bases, with 11 bases spanning the gap. The CDR3 is 12 residues long. The chain's CDR3 is CASVRGAYGYTF. Here the CDR3 DNA reads TGTGCCAGCGTCCGGGGGGCCTATGGCTACACCTTC.

The chain is built from TRBV5-4 and TRBJ2-5; weak D call: TRBD2 (6 bases). This CDR3 has 15 amino acids. V was clipped by 2 bases and J by 4 bases, with 15 bases between them. CDR1 and CDR2 from the germline V gene are SGHNT and YYREEE (reference sequence). DNA of the CDR3: TGTGCCAGCAGCTTATCCGGGACTTCGGTAGAGACCCAGTACTTC. This sequence encodes CASSLSGTSVETQYF.

The chain's CDR3 is CASSSYWKGGTVGEQYF. CDR3 DNA sequence: TGTGCCAGCAGTTCCTATTGGAAGGGGGGGACGGTGGGCGAGCAGTACTTC. This sequence joins TRBV28 and TRBJ2-7, with a weak D call TRBD2 (7 bases). The CDR3 runs to 17 residues. Trimming removed 4 bases at V and 6 bases at J, with 25 bases between. The germline V gene encodes CDR1 MDHEN and CDR2 SYDVKM.

The chain recombines TRBV2 with TRBJ1-2; 8 bases are shared with TRBD1. The CDR3 length is 14 residues. The germline V gene encodes CDR1 SNHLY and CDR2 FYNNEI. V was clipped by 7 bases and J by 8 bases; unmatched bases: 12. The CDR3 sequence: CASIGTGVTGGYTF. The CDR3 bases are TGTGCCAGCATCGGGACAGGCGTAACGGGGGGCTACACCTTC. The full variable domain, in which reference TRBV2 and TRBJ1-2 provide the parts outside the CDR3, is EPEVTQTPSHQVTQMGQEVILRCVPISNHLYFYWYRQILGQKVEFLVSFYNNEISEKSEIFDDQFSVERPDGSNFTLKIRSTKLEDSAMYFCASIGTGVTGGYTFGSGTRLTVV.

A few counts support this clone. This sequence joins TRBV18 and TRBJ1-2; 10 nucleotides agree with TRBD1. Germline V gene data show CDR1 as KGHSH and CDR2 as LQKENI. The V gene end was trimmed by 8 bases and the J gene end by 14 bases; junction bases not matched to a gene: 11. The length of the CDR3 is 12 residues. The CDR3 is CASQRRDRGWTF. The DNA of the CDR3 is TGTGCCAGCCAAAGGAGGGACAGGGGATGGACCTTC.

This clone occurred once. The chain employs TRBV18 and TRBJ1-4; 9 bases map to TRBD1. This CDR3 contains 15 residues. The junction had 7 bases not matched to a gene; V was cut back by 3 bases and J by 8 bases. Germline CDR1 and CDR2: KGHSH and LQKENI. As DNA, the CDR3 is TGTGCCAGCTCACCGCCGACAGGGGGAAGCGAAAAACTGTTTTTT. Residues: CASSPPTGGSEKLFF.

V and J are TRBV9 and TRBJ2-7, with D hard to call. This CDR3 is 14 amino acids long. V was cut by 0 bases and J by 6 bases, with 13 bases left in between. The V gene's germline CDR1 is SGDLS and CDR2 YYNGEE. The DNA of the CDR3 is TGTGCCAGCAGCGTAGGCCCTCAGTGGAGCGAGCAGTACTTC. Translating it yields CASSVGPQWSEQYF.

The J gene is TRBJ2-1, the V gene TRBV7-3, with 9 bases aligning to TRBD2. V shed 2 bases and J 4 bases; nucleotides not matched to a gene: 6. This CDR3 region has 16 residues. Germline CDR1 and CDR2: SGHTA and FQGTGA. CDR3 nucleotide sequence: TGTGCCAGCAGCTTATACTCTAGCGGGGTGTACAATGAGCAGTTCTTC. Translating it yields CASSLYSSGVYNEQFF. The variable domain in full, completed from reference TRBV7-3 and TRBJ2-1, reads GAGVSQTPSNKVTEKGKYVELRCDPISGHTALYWYRQSLGQGPEFLIYFQGTGAADDSGLPNDRFFAVRPEGSVSTLKIQRTERGDSAVYLCASSLYSSGVYNEQFFGPGTRLTVL.

The chain couples TRBV30 to TRBJ2-3; 8 positions agree with TRBD2. The CDR3 has 16 residues. The germline V gene has CDR1 GTSNPN and CDR2 SVGIG (reference sequence). V was clipped by 3 bases and J by 4 bases; unmatched bases: 12. CDR3 protein: CAWSRSTSGGADTQYF. CDR3 bases: TGTGCCTGGAGCCGCTCAACTAGCGGAGGGGCAGATACGCAGTATTTT.

V is TRBV9 and J is TRBJ2-5, with TRBD2 matching 8 bases. V shed 1 base, J shed 4 bases, and the junction held 0 bases outside the gene matches. This CDR3 spans 13 amino acids. CDR1 is SGDLS, CDR2 YYNGEE, per germline. The CDR3 bases are TGTGCCAGCAGCGTACGGGGGGGAGAGACCCAGTACTTC. Translating gives CASSVRGGETQYF.

This rearrangement joins TRBV6-5 to TRBJ2-1; TRBD2 agrees at 7 bases. The V segment lost 7 bases and the J segment 6 bases; nucleotides outside the gene matches: 3. Germline V lookup: CDR1 MNHEY, CDR2 SVGAGI. The CDR3 is 12 residues long. The CDR3 loop reads CASTSGGNEQFF. The CDR3 DNA reads as TGTGCCAGCACTTCGGGGGGCAATGAGCAGTTCTTC.

As DNA, the CDR3 is TGTGCCAGCAGCACATACAGGGGGCCGCGTAGTAACACTGAAGCTTTCTTT. Translated: CASSTYRGPRSNTEAFF. The rearrangement links TRBV7-9 to TRBJ1-1, with TRBD1 matching 9 bases. From germline, CDR1 is SEHNR and CDR2 FQNEAQ (reference sequence). The CDR3 is 17 residues long. With 5 bases clipped from V and 2 bases from J, the junction kept 12 bases outside the gene matches.

This rearrangement joins TRBV5-1 to TRBJ1-3; 7 nucleotides align to TRBD1. The CDR3 is 15 amino acids. CDR1 and CDR2 from the germline V gene are SGHRS and YFSETQ. J gave up 2 bases and V 4 bases, and 6 bases lay outside the gene matches. CDR3 residues: CASSQNTGAGNTIYF. The CDR3 DNA is TGCGCCAGCAGCCAGAATACAGGGGCTGGAAACACCATATATTTT.

The chain couples TRBV7-3 to TRBJ2-5, with TRBD2 identical over 14 bases. V gave up 1 base and J gave up 4 bases; unmatched junction bases: 14. This CDR3 is 20 amino acids long. Per the germline V gene, CDR1 is SGHTA and CDR2 is FQGTGA. The CDR3 loop reads CASSLNWEGLAGDHGETQYF. CDR3 in DNA: TGTGCCAGCAGCTTAAACTGGGAGGGACTAGCGGGGGACCATGGAGAGACCCAGTACTTC.

This clone was seen once. This chain uses TRBV10-3 with TRBJ1-2; TRBD1 aligns across 8 bases. The CDR3 runs 13 residues. CDR1 and CDR2 (germline): ENHRY, SYGVKD. J was trimmed by 7 bases and V by 8 bases; bases with no gene match: 9. The CDR3 sequence is CAIQGASNSGYTF. The CDR3 coding sequence is TGTGCCATCCAGGGGGCGAGTAATAGTGGCTACACCTTC.

The chain uses TRBV5-1 and TRBJ2-1, with 11 bases that match TRBD2. This CDR3 spans 17 amino acids. The V segment lost 3 bases and the J segment 3 bases; nucleotides outside the gene matches: 8. Germline V gene sequence: CDR1 SGHRS, CDR2 YFSETQ. CDR3: CASSSFSSGGLYNEQFF. The CDR3, as DNA: TGCGCCAGCAGCTCCTTCTCTAGCGGGGGGCTCTACAATGAGCAGTTCTTC.